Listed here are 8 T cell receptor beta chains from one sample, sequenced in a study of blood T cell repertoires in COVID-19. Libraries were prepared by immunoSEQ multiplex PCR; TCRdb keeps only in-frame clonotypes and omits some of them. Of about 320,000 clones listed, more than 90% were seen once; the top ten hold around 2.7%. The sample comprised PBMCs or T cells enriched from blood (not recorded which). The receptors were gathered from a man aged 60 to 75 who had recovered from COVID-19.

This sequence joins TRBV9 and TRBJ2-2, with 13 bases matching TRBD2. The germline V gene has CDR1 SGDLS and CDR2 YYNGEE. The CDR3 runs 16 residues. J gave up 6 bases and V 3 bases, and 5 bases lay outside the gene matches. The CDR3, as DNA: TGTGCCAGCAGCGATAGACTAGCGGGAGGCCCCGGGGAGCTGTTTTTT. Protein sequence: CASSDRLAGGPGELFF.

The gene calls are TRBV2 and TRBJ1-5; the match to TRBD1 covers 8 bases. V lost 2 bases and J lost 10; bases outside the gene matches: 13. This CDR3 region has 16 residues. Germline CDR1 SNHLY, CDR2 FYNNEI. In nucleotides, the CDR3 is TGTGCCAGCAGTGAATTTGGCGGACAGGGCTCTAGCCCCCAGCATTTT. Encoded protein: CASSEFGGQGSSPQHF.

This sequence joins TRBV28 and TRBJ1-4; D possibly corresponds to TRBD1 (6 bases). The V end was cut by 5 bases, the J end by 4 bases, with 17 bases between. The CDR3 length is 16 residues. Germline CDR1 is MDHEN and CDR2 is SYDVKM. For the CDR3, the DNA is TGTGCCAGCAGTCCCCTCAGACAGGTCGTTAATGAAAAACTGTTTTTT. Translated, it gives CASSPLRQVVNEKLFF.

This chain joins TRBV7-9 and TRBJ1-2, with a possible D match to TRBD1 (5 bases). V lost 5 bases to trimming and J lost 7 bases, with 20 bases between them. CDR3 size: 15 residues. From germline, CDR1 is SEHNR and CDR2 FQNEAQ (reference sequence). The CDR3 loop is CASSHPTPGYRGYTF. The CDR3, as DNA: TGTGCCAGCAGCCACCCAACCCCAGGGTACCGTGGCTACACCTTC.

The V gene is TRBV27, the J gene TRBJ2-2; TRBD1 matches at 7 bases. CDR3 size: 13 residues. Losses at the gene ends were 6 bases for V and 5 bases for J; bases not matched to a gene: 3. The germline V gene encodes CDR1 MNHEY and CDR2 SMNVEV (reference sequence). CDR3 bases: TGTGCCAGCAGGCAGGGGGTGACCGGGGAGCTGTTTTTT. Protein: CASRQGVTGELFF.

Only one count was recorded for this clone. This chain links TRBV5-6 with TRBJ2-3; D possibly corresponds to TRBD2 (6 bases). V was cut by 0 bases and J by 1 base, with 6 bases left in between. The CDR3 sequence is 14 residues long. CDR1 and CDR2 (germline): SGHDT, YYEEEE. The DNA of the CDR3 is TGTGCCAGCAGCTTGGGGAGGGGCACAGATACGCAGTATTTT. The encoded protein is CASSLGRGTDTQYF.

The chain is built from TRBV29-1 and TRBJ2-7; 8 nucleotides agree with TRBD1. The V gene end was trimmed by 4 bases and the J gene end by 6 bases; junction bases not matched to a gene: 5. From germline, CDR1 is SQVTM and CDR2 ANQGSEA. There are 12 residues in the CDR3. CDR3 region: CSVAGGMGEQYF. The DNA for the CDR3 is TGCAGCGTTGCAGGGGGCATGGGCGAGCAGTACTTC.

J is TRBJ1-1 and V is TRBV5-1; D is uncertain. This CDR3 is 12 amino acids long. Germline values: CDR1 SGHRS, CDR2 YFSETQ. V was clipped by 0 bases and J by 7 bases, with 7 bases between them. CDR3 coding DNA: TGCGCCAGCAGCTTGGGCAATAGTGAAGCTTTCTTT. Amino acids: CASSLGNSEAFF.